Sequencing of this TCR beta chain was carried out in a study of T-cell reconstitution after alpha-beta-depleted transplantation in children. In its sample, this clonotype was seen many times. The antigen is undetermined. Germline CDR1 is SGHTA and CDR2 is FQGTGA. The J segment lost 9 bases and the V segment lost 7 bases, leaving 4 bases of the junction unmatched. This CDR3 is 13 amino acids long. Unique molecular identifiers were used to barcode this TCRbeta library. MiXCR, run by TCRdb on the PCR reads, gives a single entry per CDR3 protein. The repertoire holds under 300,000 distinct CDR3 sequences, with roughly 11% as singletons. The study's findings and limits: Newly generated T cells supplied most T-cell counts and diversity one year post-transplant. Surviving recipient T cells and intrathymic progenitors accounted for some patients' high TCRbeta diversity at day 60. In patients about two months after transplant, alpha-beta T cells reportedly arose from several hundred expanded graft clones.

The chain couples TRBV7-3 to TRBJ2-1; TRBD2 matches at 12 bases. The input for sequencing was peripheral blood, taken 180 days after TCRalphabeta/CD19-depleted stem cell transplant. The clonotype originates from a male patient between 2 and 15 years old who had a stem cell transplant for chronic granulomatous disease, so the T cells may come from the graft donor. The CDR3 DNA follows: TGTGCCAGCACTAGCGGGAGGGCCGGTGAGCAGTTCTTC. Its protein is CASTSGRAGEQFF.